This T cell receptor beta chain is drawn from a study of cytomegalovirus exposure and HLA in healthy donors. Study observations and caveats: A later analysis reportedly found that, within productive TCRs, an Asian-associated ancestry cluster had fewer N-insertions than the mean observed across the approximately 670 donors. Productive status was seen about 87% or about 30% of the time for most TCR beta V segments in an earlier analysis.

Only a few counts were recorded for this clone. Its antigen is not identified. The length of the CDR3 is 13 residues. Germline V gene data show CDR1 as ENHRY and CDR2 as SYGVKD. Trimming removed 10 bases from V and 5 bases from J; junction bases left unmatched: 9. Amplification used 60 Vbeta primers and 13 Jbeta primers. The repertoire was sequenced with immunoSEQ multiplex PCR; TCRdb's copy has only in-frame clones and lacks some. This table holds around 160,000 clones, under 85% found once. This TCR derives from a woman in her thirties or forties in good health and CMV-seropositive. The source material was PBMCs. V usage is TRBV10-3 and J usage is TRBJ2-5, with 8 positions matching TRBD2. CDR3: CATSPGLDETQYF. In DNA, the CDR3 is TGTGCCACCTCACCGGGACTAGACGAGACCCAGTACTTC.